This T cell receptor beta chain was sequenced during a study of blood T cell repertoires in COVID-19. Measured with immunoSEQ multiplex PCR; TCRdb has only the in-frame clones, and not every one. The sample has about 160,000 clones; 84% are singletons. Germline V gene data show CDR1 as MNHNY and CDR2 as SVGAGI (reference sequence). The CDR3 length is 12 residues. V gave up 4 bases and J gave up 9 bases, with 10 bases separating them. Source material: peripheral blood. The chain has TRBV6-6 and TRBJ1-5; D uncertain. This TCR was sampled from a man aged 70-80 years with acute or convalescent COVID-19. CDR3 nucleotides: TGTGCCAGCAGTTCGCTGGGGAGGCCCCAGCATTTT. Amino acid sequence: CASSSLGRPQHF.